A selection of T cell receptor beta chains follows, all from one sample in a study of Ad26.COV2.S vaccination and SARS-CoV-2 variants. TCRdb's table, derived via immunoSEQ multiplex PCR, lists solely in-frame clones and lacks some. The sample has around 450,000 clones, around nine tenths seen once. Material: peripheral blood, obtained in a trial of Ad26.COV2.S vaccine versus placebo. Receptor source: a person aged 18-65 years who received the Ad26.COV2.S COVID-19 vaccine or a placebo. The CDR3 runs from the conserved cysteine through the conserved F or W. A D gene is named only where the DNA matches it firmly. Size values are once, few and many counts, or a class for expanded clones, and some rows have none.

j_call	v_call	clone_size	cdr3_length	d_call	cdr3_aa	cdr3_nt
TRBJ1-6	TRBV10-2	NA	15	NA	CASSDSWKANSPLHF	TGCGCCAGCAGCGACTCGTGGAAGGCGAATTCACCCCTCCACTTT
TRBJ2-2	TRBV19	NA	15	TRBD1	CASSIGTGVAGELFF	TGTGCCAGTAGTATAGGTACAGGGGTAGCCGGGGAGCTGTTTTTT
TRBJ2-2	TRBV7-2	NA	16	NA	CASTLRGSRNTGELFF	TGTGCCAGCACCCTGAGGGGGAGTCGGAACACCGGGGAGCTGTTTTTT
TRBJ1-5	TRBV28	NA	15	NA	CASSSRVGGTQPQHF	TGTGCCAGCAGTTCCCGGGTAGGAGGTACTCAGCCCCAGCATTTT
TRBJ1-4	TRBV5-6	NA	13	NA	CASSLWANEKLFF	TGTGCCAGCAGCCTTTGGGCGAATGAAAAACTGTTTTTT
TRBJ2-5	TRBV15	NA	15	TRBD2	CATSGSAGAGETQYF	TGTGCCACCAGCGGTTCAGCGGGGGCCGGGGAGACCCAGTACTTC
TRBJ2-7	TRBV12-3/TRBV12-4	NA	13	NA	CASSSRTRLEQYF	TGTGCCAGCAGTTCCCGGACCCGCCTCGAGCAGTACTTC
TRBJ2-2	TRBV4-2	medium-sized	15	NA	CASSQDPGGTGELFF	TGTGCCAGCAGCCAAGATCCCGGGGGCACCGGGGAGCTGTTTTTT
TRBJ2-3	TRBV5-4	NA	14	TRBD1	CASSADRGRITQYF	TGTGCCAGCAGCGCTGACAGGGGGCGGATCACGCAGTATTTT
TRBJ2-2	TRBV29-1	NA	11	NA	CSVGASGELFF	TGCAGCGTCGGGGCCTCCGGGGAGCTGTTTTTT
TRBJ2-2	TRBV2	NA	15	TRBD2	CASRPSGGAGGELFF	TGTGCCAGCAGACCTAGCGGGGGGGCTGGCGGGGAGCTGTTTTTT
TRBJ1-6	TRBV19	NA	17	NA	CASSIRGRQGSGSPLHF	TGTGCCAGTAGTATTCGGGGGCGTCAGGGATCAGGTTCACCCCTCCACTTT
TRBJ2-2	TRBV15	NA	12	NA	CATKVHTGELFF	TGTGCCACGAAAGTTCACACCGGGGAGCTGTTTTTT
TRBJ2-1	TRBV30	once	14	NA	CAWTPVGSGAEQFF	TGTGCCTGGACCCCAGTTGGTAGCGGCGCCGAGCAGTTCTTC
TRBJ2-6	TRBV7-9	NA	18	TRBD1	CASSLVRGLISGANVLTF	TGTGCCAGCAGCTTGGTCAGGGGGCTGATCTCTGGGGCCAACGTCCTGACTTTC
TRBJ1-3	TRBV6-5	NA	13	NA	CASTTDSGNTIYF	TGTGCCAGCACAACAGACTCTGGAAACACCATATATTTT
TRBJ1-3	TRBV7-6	NA	17	NA	CASSSYPPGNSGNTIYF	TGTGCCAGCAGCTCATACCCTCCAGGGAATTCTGGAAACACCATATATTTT
TRBJ1-3	TRBV7-2	NA	15	NA	CASSNNMGAGNTIYF	TGTGCCAGCAGCAATAACATGGGGGCTGGAAACACCATATATTTT
TRBJ2-1	TRBV6-2/TRBV6-3	NA	16	TRBD2	CASSSGLAGGYNEQFF	TGTGCCAGCAGTTCGGGACTAGCGGGGGGGTACAATGAGCAGTTCTTC
TRBJ2-3	TRBV7-3	NA	12	NA	CASSLSADTQYF	TGTGCCAGCAGCTTATCTGCAGATACGCAGTATTTT
TRBJ2-7	TRBV5-4	NA	14	TRBD1	CASSPGGRDYEQYF	TGTGCCAGCAGCCCAGGGGGACGCGACTACGAGCAGTACTTC
TRBJ1-5	TRBV5-6	NA	14	TRBD1	CASSYGTATQPQHF	TGTGCCAGCAGCTATGGGACAGCAACTCAGCCCCAGCATTTT
TRBJ2-7	TRBV18	NA	17	NA	CASSPRPRIDESYEQYF	TGTGCCAGCTCACCACGGCCGCGCATCGACGAGAGTTACGAGCAGTACTTC
TRBJ2-7	TRBV16	NA	13	NA	CASSQDSFYEQYF	TGTGCCAGCAGCCAGGACAGCTTCTACGAGCAGTACTTC
TRBJ1-6	TRBV30	NA	13	NA	CAWSQGRVSPLHF	TGTGCCTGGAGTCAAGGCCGGGTTTCACCCCTCCACTTT
TRBJ2-3	TRBV4-3	NA	15	TRBD1	CASSQGDSRTDTQYF	TGCGCCAGCAGCCAAGGGGACAGTCGCACAGATACGCAGTATTTT
TRBJ2-2	TRBV30	NA	15	NA	CAWSGSEWNTGELFF	TGTGCCTGGAGTGGGTCCGAGTGGAACACCGGGGAGCTGTTTTTT
TRBJ2-5	TRBV6-2/TRBV6-3	NA	17	TRBD2	CASSYLAGGPEVETQYF	TGTGCCAGCAGTTACTTGGCGGGGGGGCCAGAGGTAGAGACCCAGTACTTC
TRBJ2-3	TRBV7-9	NA	19	TRBD2	CASSFKFGLANQMTDTQYF	TGTGCCAGCAGCTTTAAGTTCGGACTAGCAAACCAAATGACGGATACGCAGTATTTT
TRBJ2-1	TRBV3-1/TRBV3-2	NA	14	NA	CASSQPGEYNEQFF	TGTGCCAGCAGCCAGCCGGGGGAGTACAATGAGCAGTTCTTC
TRBJ2-4	TRBV7-8	NA	14	NA	CASSLAGAKNIQYF	TGTGCCAGCAGCTTGGCGGGGGCTAAAAACATTCAGTACTTC